The 14 T cell receptor beta chains below all came from one sample that was sequenced in a study of cytotoxic CD8 clonotypes in ibrutinib-treated CLL. The data were produced by immunoSEQ multiplex PCR, yet TCRdb's version contains in-frame clones alone and is incomplete. The data show about 250,000 clones, with roughly 70% seen just once and approximately 15% held by the top ten. Specimen: PBMCs, collected after 24 months of ibrutinib treatment. These TCRs come from a human donor with chronic lymphocytic leukemia.

The gene calls are TRBV11-2 and TRBJ2-1; the match to TRBD2 covers 8 bases. CDR1 SGHAT and CDR2 FQNNGV come from the germline V gene. The CDR3 is made up of 14 amino acids. Trimming cost V 3 bases and J 5 bases; bases outside gene matches: 3. CDR3 in DNA: TGTGCCAGCAGCTTGGGCGGGAGGCACAATGAGCAGTTCTTC. Translating gives CASSLGGRHNEQFF.

The chain couples TRBV2 to TRBJ1-5, with TRBD1 matching over 7 bases. The CDR3 length is 14 residues. CDR1 is SNHLY and CDR2 is FYNNEI in the germline V gene. V was pared by 3 bases and J by 5 bases, with 4 bases of the junction left unmatched. CDR3 region: CASSEKTGHQPQHF. As DNA, the CDR3 is TGTGCCAGCAGTGAGAAGACAGGGCATCAGCCCCAGCATTTT.

The CDR3 bases are TGTGCCAGCAGTTTATCAGATACGCAGTATTTT. It specifies CASSLSDTQYF. The chain carries TRBV28 and TRBJ2-3; D uncertain. V lost 1 base and J 4 bases, leaving 0 bases between the germline ends. The CDR3 spans 11 residues. Per the germline V gene, CDR1 is MDHEN and CDR2 is SYDVKM.

The sample holds one count of this clone. The chain employs TRBV6-5 and TRBJ2-7; no clear D gene. Trimming shortened V by 0 bases and J by 6 bases, and 6 bases separated the two germline ends. Germline loops: CDR1 MNHEY, CDR2 SVGAGI. This CDR3 is 12 amino acids long. CDR3 residues: CASSYSGREQYF. DNA for the CDR3: TGTGCCAGCAGTTACTCGGGTCGCGAGCAGTACTTC.

The rearrangement joins TRBV10-2 to TRBJ2-7, with a weak D call TRBD1 (6 bases). The V gene lost 2 bases and the J gene lost 2 bases, with 7 bases spanning the gap. Germline CDR1 and CDR2: WSHSY and SAAADI. The CDR3 has 13 residues. The DNA for the CDR3 is TGCGCCAGCAGTGAGCAGGGGACCTACGAGCAGTACTTC. Protein sequence: CASSEQGTYEQYF.

The V call is TRBV13, the J call TRBJ2-4; D assignment may be TRBD1 or TRBD2 (5 bases each). Germline-derived CDR1 and CDR2 are PRHDT and FYEKMQ (reference sequence). The germline V and J ends were trimmed by 1 base and 3 bases, with 19 bases remaining between them. This CDR3 contains 18 residues. Here the CDR3 DNA reads TGTGCCAGCAGCTTAGTAGGGGCGACCAGGGACGGCAAAAACATTCAGTACTTC. Protein: CASSLVGATRDGKNIQYF.

The J gene is TRBJ2-3, the V gene TRBV6-1; TRBD2 aligns across 13 bases. CDR3 size: 15 residues. V lost 8 bases to trimming and J lost 4 bases; unmatched junction nucleotides: 6. Germline CDR1 is MNHNS and CDR2 is SASEGT. The CDR3 sequence: CASLTGLAGADTQYF. The CDR3 DNA reads TGTGCCAGCCTTACAGGACTAGCGGGAGCAGATACGCAGTATTTT.

The chain uses TRBV7-9 and TRBJ2-1, with 12 bases fitting TRBD2. The CDR3 spans 16 residues. Germline V gene lookup returns CDR1 SEHNR and CDR2 FQNEAQ (reference sequence). The V gene end was trimmed by 4 bases and the J gene end by 6 bases; junction bases not matched to a gene: 7. In DNA form, the CDR3 reads TGTGCCAGCAGCTCGACTCGGACTAGCGGGATCAATGAGCAGTTCTTC. Translated: CASSSTRTSGINEQFF.

CDR3: CASVPGAYYEQYF. In DNA form, the CDR3 reads TGTGCCAGCGTGCCGGGAGCCTACTACGAGCAGTACTTC. The chain couples TRBV28 to TRBJ2-7; TRBD2 is a possible D gene (6 bases). Per the germline V gene, CDR1 is MDHEN and CDR2 is SYDVKM. Trimming left V 8 bases short and J 3 bases short, with 14 bases between. The CDR3 is made up of 13 amino acids. Full variable domain (remainder filled in from reference TRBV28 and TRBJ2-7): DVKVTQSSRYLVKRTGEKVFLECVQDMDHENMFWYRQDPGLGLRLIYFSYDVKMKEKGDIPEGYSVSREKKERFSLILESASTNQTSMYLCASVPGAYYEQYFGPGTRLTVT.

V gene TRBV7-9 combines with J gene TRBJ2-7; the D gene is possibly TRBD1 (5 bases). CDR1 and CDR2 (germline): SEHNR, FQNEAQ (reference sequence). V was cut by 3 bases and J by 2 bases, with 11 bases left in between. CDR3 length: 14 amino acids. Here the CDR3 DNA reads TGTGCCAGCAGCTTCGAACAGGCGACCTACGAGCAGTACTTC. This sequence encodes CASSFEQATYEQYF.

The rearrangement links TRBV13 to TRBJ2-7, with a tentative D call TRBD2 (5 bases). Germline assignment: CDR1 PRHDT and CDR2 FYEKMQ (reference sequence). Deletions cut 5 bases from V and 2 bases from J, with 16 bases between. CDR3 length: 15 amino acids. This CDR3 is CASSSSRGFPYEQYF. The CDR3 nucleotides read TGTGCCAGCAGCAGTAGTCGGGGTTTCCCCTACGAGCAGTACTTC. The full variable domain, in which reference TRBV13 and TRBJ2-7 provide the parts outside the CDR3, is AAGVIQSPRHLIKEKRETATLKCYPIPRHDTVYWYQQGPGQDPQFLISFYEKMQSDKGSIPDRFSAQQFSDYHSELNMSSLELGDSALYFCASSSSRGFPYEQYFGPGTRLTVT.

The chain recombines TRBV2 with TRBJ2-1, with D perhaps being TRBD1 or TRBD2 (5 bases each). The CDR3 has 12 residues. The germline CDR1 and CDR2 sequences are SNHLY and FYNNEI. Trimming removed 6 bases at V and 9 bases at J, with 12 bases between. The CDR3 loop reads CASRGSGLEQFF. The CDR3 region has the DNA TGTGCCAGCAGGGGATCGGGGCTTGAGCAGTTCTTC. Complete variable domain (other parts from reference TRBV2 and TRBJ2-1): EPEVTQTPSHQVTQMGQEVILRCVPISNHLYFYWYRQILGQKVEFLVSFYNNEISEKSEIFDDQFSVERPDGSNFTLKIRSTKLEDSAMYFCASRGSGLEQFFGPGTRLTVL.

J is TRBJ1-3 and V is TRBV9; D is undetermined. The V end was cut by 5 bases, the J end by 5 bases, with 5 bases between. CDR1 and CDR2 (germline): SGDLS, YYNGEE. The CDR3 runs to 11 residues. The CDR3 sequence: CASRARNTIYF. CDR3 in DNA: TGTGCCAGCAGAGCCCGAAACACCATATATTTT.

V is TRBV2 and J is TRBJ2-3; TRBD2 aligns across 9 bases. Germline CDR1 and CDR2: SNHLY and FYNNEI. The V gene end was trimmed by 2 bases and the J gene end by 4 bases; junction bases not matched to a gene: 1. This CDR3 is built from 14 residues. The CDR3 sequence is CASSELAGSDTQYF. Here the CDR3 DNA reads TGTGCCAGCAGTGAACTAGCGGGGTCAGATACGCAGTATTTT.